This T cell receptor beta chain was sequenced in a study of T cells after yellow fever vaccination (dated by TCRdb to about 2019). In terms of the full investigation: The SMART-Seq v4 Ultra Low Input RNA kit was used to prepare libraries from fractions with low cell numbers. Bulk TCR alpha and beta repertoires were sequenced longitudinally to track T-cell clones before and after primary and booster YFV17D yellow fever vaccination. Two healthy male donors, one aged 18 to 30 and one aged 30 to 40 years, made up the cohort. Blood was collected at multiple timepoints before and after primary and secondary immunization, and bulk PBMC replicates and cell subsets were isolated. What the work shows at the level of the full study, not this receptor alone: The secondary T-cell response was weaker than the primary response but faster, peaking on day 5 instead of day 15. The study included only two donors, which limits how far the findings can be generalized. After the booster, most clones that had expanded after primary vaccination were detected again (nearly 98% of CD4 and about 88% of CD8), suggesting broad maintenance of memory. A small fraction of clonotypes appeared in both the CD4 and CD8 compartments, likely as a result of convergent recombination. FACS-sorted repertoires could contain abundant contaminating clonotypes from the bulk population, so computational filtering was required.

This clonotype has only a few counts. Which antigen it targets is not known. Nothing much larger sits one base from this clone, and base qualities are not available. The germline V gene sets CDR1 to MNHNS and CDR2 to SASEGT. Spanning cysteine to phenylalanine, the CDR3 consists of 20 amino acids. Only the CDR3 DNA is retained, 60 bases long and in frame from the first base. V ends up 2 bases short and J 0 bases short, with an unmatched junction base count of 13. Read against the paper, the sample's treatment or condition label means: live attenuated yellow fever vaccine strain. A standard Ficoll-Paque protocol was used to isolate PBMCs from peripheral blood. Dynabeads CD4 and CD8 positive selection kits were used to isolate CD4 and CD8 T-cell fractions. TriZol was used to extract RNA from bulk PBMCs, from CD4 and CD8 fractions, and from dextramer-positive and dextramer-negative fractions. Sequencing was carried out with an Illumina NovaSeq 6000. TCR cDNA was synthesized by 5'RACE template switching, through which a universal primer site and unique molecular identifiers were introduced. Priming of cDNA synthesis was performed from both the TCR alpha and TCR beta constant segments. Libraries were amplified in two PCR steps, with sample barcodes and sequencing adapters added in the second step. Sequencing of the libraries was done on either Illumina HiSeq 2500 (2x100 bp) or NovaSeq (2x150 bp). The study's processing was this. Demultiplexing of reads and collapsing into UMI consensus sequences were performed with MIGEC, and V(D)J alignment was carried out with MiXCR. Vaccine-responding clonotypes were identified with edgeR using replicate PBMC samples, with FDR below 0.01 and a log2 fold change above 5 up to day 15 being required. Each bulk clonotype received a CD4 or CD8 identity based on whether the sequenced CD4 or CD8 repertoire contained that clonotype at higher abundance. The public sequencing data were trimmed at Q25 with fastp and processed into clonotypes with MiXCR by TCRdb, which kept only in-frame beta chains. Entries that share a CDR3 protein sequence are merged under the most common genes and DNA. TCRdb, not the authors, supplied the V and J calls. In this sample the table shows under 150,000 distinct CDR3 sequences, around 15% of which occur a single time. 43% of the sample is held by the ten biggest clonotypes.

This receptor was identified in a man between 18 and 35 years old who received the YFV17D yellow fever vaccine. The sequencing here drew on CD8+ T cells sorted from PBMCs, taken 5 days after the yellow fever booster vaccination. The sequence links TRBV6-1 to TRBJ2-4, and 10 junction bases match TRBD1. The CDR3 amino acid sequence is: CASSEPGGTGVFLAKNIQYF. The nucleotides are TGTGCCAGCAGTGAACCGGGAGGGACAGGGGTCTTTCTAGCCAAAAACATTCAGTACTTC.